What follows are 21 T cell receptor beta chains derived from one specimen sequenced in a study of Graves' ophthalmopathy and Graves' hyperthyroidism. Amplification targeted the TCR beta CDR3 regions, with RNA transcripts as the source material. The authors performed first-round RT-PCR with HTBI primers and then a second-round multiplex PCR. TCRdb fed the multiplex PCR reads into MiXCR, producing one record per CDR3 protein. The top ten clones hold about 7% of a sample with about 380,000 distinct CDR3 sequences, less than 20% of them seen once. Sequencing was carried out using peripheral blood. These TCRs come from a young woman with stable Graves' hyperthyroidism.

This clonotype was found a few times. DNA of the CDR3: TGCGCCAGCAGTGATCCTACCGGGGAGCTGTTTTTT. This translates into CASSDPTGELFF. V usage is TRBV10-1 and J usage is TRBJ2-2; the D is unclear. The CDR3 runs to 12 residues. The V gene lost 3 bases and the J gene lost 5 bases, with 4 bases spanning the gap. Germline-derived CDR1 and CDR2 are WNHNN and SYGVQD (reference sequence).

This clonotype showed up many times. The chain recombines TRBV18 with TRBJ1-1; 7 bases line up with TRBD1. This CDR3 region has 14 residues. Per the germline V gene, CDR1 is KGHSH and CDR2 is LQKENI. V lost 4 bases and J lost 4; bases outside the gene matches: 6. Written as DNA, the CDR3 is TGTGCCAGCTCACAAGGACAGGTGGGCACTGAAGCTTTCTTT. Its translation: CASSQGQVGTEAFF.

As concerns this clonotype: Germline and junction disagree at one end, which may indicate a read error. This rearrangement joins TRBV11-2 to TRBJ1-2, with a possible D match to TRBD1 (5 bases). The CDR3 is 16 residues long. The germline V gene encodes CDR1 SGHAT and CDR2 FQNNGV. The CDR3: CASSPDIFGGNYGFTF. The CDR3 DNA reads as TGTGCCAGCAGCCCGGACATCTTCGGGGGGAACTATGGCTTCACCTTC.

There are many counts of this clonotype. CDR3 in amino acids: CASSRDRGELFF. In nucleotides, the CDR3 is TGTGCCAGCAGCCGTGACCGCGGGGAGCTGTTTTTT. The V and J genes are TRBV7-3 and TRBJ2-2; D gene ambiguous. The CDR3 is 12 residues long. The ends were cut back, 5 bases at V and 7 bases at J, with 8 bases in the middle. CDR1 and CDR2 (germline): SGHTA, FQGTGA. The full variable domain, its missing parts supplied by reference TRBV7-3 and TRBJ2-2, is GAGVSQTPSNKVTEKGKYVELRCDPISGHTALYWYRQSLGQGPEFLIYFQGTGAADDSGLPNDRFFAVRPEGSVSTLKIQRTERGDSAVYLCASSRDRGELFFGEGSRLTVL.

This clonotype was observed many times. The chain uses TRBV6-1 and TRBJ1-6; no clear D gene. The germline V gene has CDR1 MNHNS and CDR2 SASEGT. The CDR3 runs to 15 residues. Trimming took 2 bases from V and 8 from J, leaving 13 bases between them. This CDR3 reads CASSERVYGHSPLHF. For the CDR3, the DNA is TGTGCCAGCAGTGAAAGAGTGTACGGCCATTCACCCCTCCACTTT.

In its sample, this clonotype was seen a few times. A read error may be the cause here, since a much bigger clone is one base away. The chain uses TRBV19 and TRBJ1-6; TRBD1 might be the D (6 bases). This CDR3 region has 13 residues. Germline-derived CDR1 and CDR2 are LNHDA and SQIVND (reference sequence). This CDR3 reads CASRDIRNSHLHF. In DNA, the CDR3 is TGTGCCAGTCGGGACATTAGGAATTCACACCTCCACTTT. The variable domain in full, with the rest retrieved from reference TRBV19 and TRBJ1-6, is DGGITQSPKYLFRKEGQNVTLSCEQNLNHDAMYWYRQDPGQGLRLIYYSQIVNDFQKGDIAEGYSVSREKKESFPLTVTSAQKNPTAFYLCASRDIRNSHLHFGNGTRLTVT.

The V gene is TRBV29-1, the J gene TRBJ2-5; D call uncertain. Per germline, CDR1 SQVTM and CDR2 ANQGSEA. This CDR3 contains 9 residues. The CDR3 region is CTPRETQYF. CDR3 nucleotides: TGCACCCCTAGGGAGACCCAGTACTTC.

This clonotype was found many times. The chain uses TRBV24-1 and TRBJ1-1; possibly TRBD1 for D (6 bases). The length of the CDR3 is 16 residues. Germline CDR1 is KGHDR and CDR2 is SFDVKD. V was pared by 3 bases and J by 6 bases, with 19 bases between. The CDR3 DNA sequence: TGTGCCACCAGTGATGTCACAGGGAAGGGGCCCCCTGAAGCTTTCTTT. Translated, it gives CATSDVTGKGPPEAFF.

The chain uses TRBV27 and TRBJ2-5; TRBD2 might be the D (7 bases). Germline V lookup: CDR1 MNHEY, CDR2 SMNVEV (reference sequence). CDR3 size: 15 residues. Trimming stripped 4 bases from V and 6 bases from J, with 18 bases between. The CDR3 coding sequence is TGTGCCAGCAGTTCCCTTGGGGGGGGCTCAAAGACCCAGTACTTC. This encodes CASSSLGGGSKTQYF.

The chain couples TRBV6-2 or TRBV6-3 to TRBJ2-2; 7 nucleotides agree with TRBD1. This CDR3 has 14 amino acids. Germline-derived CDR1 and CDR2 are MNHEY and SVGEGT. V lost 7 bases to trimming and J lost 5 bases; unmatched junction nucleotides: 7. CDR3 protein: CASTDRERTGELFF. CDR3 sequence (DNA): TGTGCCAGCACCGACAGGGAAAGGACCGGGGAGCTGTTTTTT.

This clonotype showed up just once. The chain couples TRBV7-9 to TRBJ1-1; D perhaps matches TRBD1 (6 bases). Trimming left V 5 bases short and J 4 bases short, with 17 bases between. From germline, CDR1 is SEHNR and CDR2 FQNEAQ (reference sequence). This CDR3 is 15 amino acids long. CDR3 sequence: CASSDLQGSVTEAFF. In DNA form, the CDR3 reads TGTGCCAGCAGCGACCTCCAGGGGTCTGTCACTGAAGCTTTCTTT. The full variable domain, rest sourced from reference TRBV7-9 and TRBJ1-1, is DTGVSQNPRHKITKRGQNVTFRCDPISEHNRLYWYRQTLGQGPEFLTYFQNEAQLEKSRLLSDRFSAERPKGSFSTLEIQRTEQGDSAMYLCASSDLQGSVTEAFFGQGTRLTVV.

This chain joins TRBV7-2 and TRBJ1-1; D remains ambiguous. V shed 2 bases and J shed 1 base, with 11 bases lying between them. This CDR3 is 15 amino acids long. Germline V CDR1 and CDR2: SGHTA, FQGNSA. CDR3 residues: CASSLRAGKNTEAFF. CDR3 in DNA: TGTGCCAGCAGCTTAAGGGCGGGTAAGAACACTGAAGCTTTCTTT.

This clonotype was observed at least ten times. The rearrangement uses TRBV5-1 and TRBJ1-2, with TRBD1 identical over 7 bases. CDR1 is SGHRS and CDR2 is YFSETQ in the germline V gene. J gave up 2 bases and V 3 bases, and 10 bases lay outside the gene matches. The CDR3 is 16 amino acids. In nucleotides, the CDR3 is TGCGCCAGCAGCTCACTTAACAGGGGACACAACTATGGCTACACCTTC. This codes for CASSSLNRGHNYGYTF.

This clonotype was observed at least ten times. Mismatch with germline at one junction end may stem from a read error. V gene TRBV10-2 combines with J gene TRBJ2-4; 9 nucleotides agree with TRBD1. Germline V gene sequence: CDR1 WSHSY, CDR2 SAAADI. The CDR3 length is 14 residues. CDR3 coding DNA: TGCGCCAGCAGTACCACAGGGGGCCGGGGCATTAAGTACTTC. It is translated as CASSTTGGRGIKYF.

Of note for this clonotype: No conserved phenylalanine or tryptophan ends this CDR3, so it is likely a read error. No DNA is shown, since the ends of the CDR3 on it are uncertain; the CDR3 is the one TCRdb lists. The chain links TRBV6-4 to TRBJ1-1. The CDR3 is made up of 12 amino acids, end residues included. Germline CDR1 reads MRHNA; CDR2 reads SNTAGT. CDR3 sequence reads: CASSYSIRPTYV.

This clonotype was counted many times. CDR3 loop: CASNPDRANHGYTF. For the CDR3, the DNA is TGTGCCAGCAACCCTGACAGGGCCAATCATGGCTACACCTTC. The V call is TRBV6-1, the J call TRBJ1-2; 7 positions match TRBD1. Trimming at V came to 7 bases and at J to 6 bases, leaving 11 bases not matched to a gene. The CDR3 loop spans 14 amino acids. CDR1 MNHNS and CDR2 SASEGT come from the germline V gene.

The chain combines TRBV12-3 or TRBV12-4 with TRBJ2-5; D remains ambiguous. V lost 1 base and J 10 bases, leaving 7 bases between the germline ends. The CDR3 is 11 residues long. The CDR3 is CASSLGPVQYF. CDR3 nucleotides: TGTGCCAGCAGTTTAGGACCCGTCCAGTACTTC.

This clonotype has at least ten counts. The V and J genes are TRBV27 and TRBJ2-5; the D call may be TRBD1 or TRBD2 (5 bases each). The CDR3 sequence is 13 residues long. The germline gives CDR1 MNHEY, CDR2 SMNVEV (reference sequence). Trimming pared 6 bases from V and 0 bases from J, leaving 8 bases between. Written as DNA, the CDR3 is TGTGCCAGCAGGCCGGGACACCAAGAGACCCAGTACTTC. It translates to CASRPGHQETQYF.

In its sample, this clonotype was seen many times. The chain employs TRBV9 and TRBJ2-7; D is possibly TRBD1 or TRBD2 (5 bases each). Germline lookup yields CDR1 SGDLS and CDR2 YYNGEE. The length of the CDR3 is 12 residues. V was clipped by 1 base and J by 5 bases, with 7 bases between them. CDR3 region: CASSVRDDEQYF. The CDR3 nucleotides are TGTGCCAGCAGCGTAAGGGACGACGAGCAGTACTTC.

This clonotype was seen a handful of times. One end of the junction fails to match germline, which may point to a read error. The chain has TRBV5-1 and TRBJ2-4; D gene uncertain. This CDR3 has 15 residues. Germline V lookup: CDR1 SGHRS, CDR2 YFSETQ. The CDR3 coding sequence is TGCGCCAGCAGCTTGGGAACGGTAGCCAAAAACATTAAGTACTTC. Its protein is CASSLGTVAKNIKYF.

In this sample, this clonotype turned up many times. The chain couples TRBV10-1 to TRBJ2-2; tentatively, D is TRBD1 or TRBD2 (5 bases each). The V end was cut by 2 bases, the J end by 3 bases, with 16 bases between. Germline V lookup: CDR1 WNHNN, CDR2 SYGVQD (reference sequence). The CDR3 totals 17 residues. CDR3 sequence: CASSEAVRDGDTGELFF. Written as DNA, the CDR3 is TGCGCCAGCAGTGAGGCGGTCAGGGACGGGGACACCGGGGAGCTGTTTTTT.